The rows below give T cell receptor beta chains drawn from one sample of a study of memory CD4+ T cells and cytomegalovirus serostatus. The repertoire was sequenced with immunoSEQ multiplex PCR; TCRdb's copy has only in-frame clones and lacks some. The sample holds 20,000 to 30,000 clones, about 71% seen once. The specimen sequenced was memory CD4+ T cells from blood. The receptors come from an adult in good health and CMV-seronegative. The CDR3 runs from the conserved cysteine through the conserved F or W. The order of the fields is clone size, V gene, J gene, D gene, CDR3 DNA, CDR3 protein. D genes are given only for firm matches. Clone size, where shown, is once, few, many, or a class for clones that have expanded.

-	TRBV20-1	TRBJ1-2	-	TGCAGTGCAATTGAGAACTATGGCTACACCTTC	CSAIENYGYTF
-	TRBV2	TRBJ1-4	-	TGTGCCAGCAGTGACTACCTCAACACATCTTTT	CASSDYLNTSF
-	TRBV6-5	TRBJ1-3	-	TGTGCCAGCAGGGCGCCTGGAAACACCATATATTTT	CASRAPGNTIYF
-	TRBV10-3	TRBJ1-4	-	TGTGCCATCAGTGGGGGGGACACTAATGAAAAACTGTTTTTT	CAISGGDTNEKLFF
-	TRBV5-4	TRBJ1-1	TRBD1	TGTGCCAGCAGCTTCTTCGGGACAGCGAACACTGAAGCTTTCTTT	CASSFFGTANTEAFF
few	TRBV18	TRBJ1-1	TRBD1	TGTGCCAGCTCGCAGGGGGCTAGGAGCACTGAAGCTTTCTTT	CASSQGARSTEAFF
once	TRBV18	TRBJ2-3	-	TGTGCCAGCTCACCACTCCAGGCCACAGATACGCAGTATTTT	CASSPLQATDTQYF
-	TRBV5-1	TRBJ2-6	-	TGCGCCAGCAGCGTTAGTGGGGGGGCTCAAGGGGCCAACGTCCTGACTTTC	CASSVSGGAQGANVLTF
-	TRBV13	TRBJ1-2	TRBD1	TGTGCCAGCAGCCCCAGGCAGGGGGCTGTCTATGGCTACACCTTC	CASSPRQGAVYGYTF
-	TRBV6-6	TRBJ2-1	-	TGTGCCAGCAGTTCCGGGATAGGGGCCCCCTTGTTCTTC	CASSSGIGAPLFF
-	TRBV27	TRBJ2-5	-	TGTGCCAGCGGACAAGAGACCCAGTACTTC	CASGQETQYF
-	TRBV11-3	TRBJ2-7	-	TGTGCCAGCAGCTTAGGCCCAGGCGAGCAGTACTTC	CASSLGPGEQYF
-	TRBV6-6	TRBJ1-2	TRBD1	TGTGCCAGCAATTTGGACAGGGACGGCTACACCTTC	CASNLDRDGYTF
-	TRBV6-6	TRBJ2-1	TRBD2	TGTGCCAGCAGAAAAACTAGCGACGCCTACAATGAGCAGTTCTTC	CASRKTSDAYNEQFF
-	TRBV4-3	TRBJ1-2	-	TGCGCCAGCAGCCAAGACCTTCTTCGACAGACCTATGGCTACACCTTC	CASSQDLLRQTYGYTF
-	TRBV18	TRBJ1-6	-	TGTGCCAGCTCGACTGAAAATTCACCCCTCCACTTT	CASSTENSPLHF
-	TRBV4-3	TRBJ2-7	TRBD1	TGCGCCAGCAGCCAAGGACAGGGTCCGAGCTACGAGCAGTACTTC	CASSQGQGPSYEQYF
-	TRBV5-1	TRBJ1-1	-	TGCGCCAGCAGCTTGGCTGGGGAGGGGGCTGAAGCTTTCTTT	CASSLAGEGAEAFF
-	TRBV19	TRBJ2-7	-	TGTGCCAGTAGTATTTCGGCAGCCTCCTACGAGCAGTACTTC	CASSISAASYEQYF
-	TRBV7-7	TRBJ2-2	TRBD1	TGTGCTAGCAGCTCGGGACAGGGAGGAACCGGGGAGCTGTTTTTT	CASSSGQGGTGELFF
-	TRBV5-1	TRBJ2-1	-	TGCGCCAGCAGCATTACGGCGGGCTACAATGAGCAGTTCTTC	CASSITAGYNEQFF
-	TRBV7-4	TRBJ2-7	-	TGTGCCAGCAGCTTAGTGTTTCGGCAGAAGAGCTCCTACGAGCAGTACTTC	CASSLVFRQKSSYEQYF
-	TRBV6-5	TRBJ2-1	-	TGTGCCTCCAAGGAGAGCTCCTACAATGAGCAGTTCTTC	CASKESSYNEQFF
-	TRBV19	TRBJ1-1	TRBD1	TGTGCCAGTAGCAAACAGGGGGGAAGCACTGAAGCTTTCTTT	CASSKQGGSTEAFF
-	TRBV30	TRBJ1-1	-	TGTGCCTGGAGTGTAGCTGGGGACACTGAAGCTTTCTTT	CAWSVAGDTEAFF
-	TRBV29-1	TRBJ2-7	TRBD1	TGCAGCGCATCGGGACAGGGAACCTACGAGCAGTACTTC	CSASGQGTYEQYF
-	TRBV5-1	TRBJ1-4	-	TGCGCCAGCAGCTTGGGGGTCGCTTACGCAACTAATGAAAAACTGTTTTTT	CASSLGVAYATNEKLFF
-	TRBV9	TRBJ2-5	-	TGTGCCAGCAGCGTAGCGGGTTCCACCTGGGAGACCCAGTACTTC	CASSVAGSTWETQYF
-	TRBV4-1	TRBJ1-5	-	TGCGCCAGCAGCCAAGATTGGCAATCAGGGCAGCCCCAGCATTTT	CASSQDWQSGQPQHF
few	TRBV19	TRBJ1-2	-	TGTGCCAGTAGGCGAGACTATGGCTACACCTTC	CASRRDYGYTF
-	TRBV4-3	TRBJ2-1	-	TGCGCCAGCAGCCAACTCCCTTCTTCAAGCGGGGAGCAGTTCTTC	CASSQLPSSSGEQFF
-	TRBV19	TRBJ1-5	-	TGTGCCAGTAGTATGATCCCCAGGGAGAGTCAGCCCCAGCATTTT	CASSMIPRESQPQHF
few	TRBV7-9	TRBJ1-1	-	TGTGCCAGCAGAGGGGACGCGACGGAAGCTTTCTTT	CASRGDATEAFF
-	TRBV7-9	TRBJ1-4	-	TGTGCCAGCAGCTCCCGCAGGGGCCAATCAACTAATGAAAAACTGTTTTTT	CASSSRRGQSTNEKLFF
-	TRBV4-2	TRBJ2-5	-	TGTGCCAGCAGCCAAGGGCGCCAGGGAGGTTCTGAGACCCAGTACTTC	CASSQGRQGGSETQYF
-	TRBV19	TRBJ1-4	TRBD1	TGTGCCAGTAGTATGGGACAGAATGAAAAACTGTTTTTT	CASSMGQNEKLFF
-	TRBV7-9	TRBJ1-2	-	TGTGCCAGCAGCTTAGGCAGCACCTATGGCTACACCTTC	CASSLGSTYGYTF
-	TRBV5-8	TRBJ1-5	-	TGTGCCAGCAGCCTGAGGTTAGATCAGCCCCAGCATTTT	CASSLRLDQPQHF
few	TRBV28	TRBJ2-7	TRBD1	TGTGCCAGCAGTATCGGGACAGAACCCTACGAGCAGTACTTC	CASSIGTEPYEQYF
-	TRBV18	TRBJ2-2	-	TGTGCCAGCTCACCACATGGAGACACCGGGGAGCTGTTTTTT	CASSPHGDTGELFF
-	TRBV10-3	TRBJ2-3	TRBD2	TGTGCCACCCTTGACCGGGAGGTGGTGCGGGATACGCAGTATTTT	CATLDREVVRDTQYF
-	TRBV10-1	TRBJ2-3	-	TGCGCCAGCAGTGGGAAGTTTAGCACAGATACGCAGTATTTT	CASSGKFSTDTQYF
-	TRBV11-2	TRBJ2-2	TRBD2	TGTGCCAGCAGGAGGGGAGCGGGAGGGCCTCTCGGGGAGCTGTTTTTT	CASRRGAGGPLGELFF